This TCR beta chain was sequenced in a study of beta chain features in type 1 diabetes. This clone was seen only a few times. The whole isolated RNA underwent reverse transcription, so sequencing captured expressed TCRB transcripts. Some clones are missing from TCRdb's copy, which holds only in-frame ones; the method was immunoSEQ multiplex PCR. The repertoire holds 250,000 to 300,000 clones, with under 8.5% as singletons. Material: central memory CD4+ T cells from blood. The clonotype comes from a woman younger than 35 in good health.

The chain's CDR3 is CASSLQAGAETQYF. Here the CDR3 DNA reads TGTGCCAGCAGTCTCCAGGCGGGAGCAGAGACCCAGTACTTC. This chain uses TRBV2 with TRBJ2-5; 7 bases are a match to TRBD2. Trimming removed 5 bases from V and 4 bases from J; junction bases left unmatched: 7. The CDR3 spans 14 residues. In germline, CDR1 is SNHLY, CDR2 FYNNEI.